This T cell receptor beta chain was sequenced for a study of Ad26.COV2.S vaccination and SARS-CoV-2 variants (TCRdb year 2021). Turning to the overall study: Donors in the vaccine arm were drawn from COV1001, a multicentre, randomized, double-blind, placebo-controlled phase I-IIa trial testing Ad26.COV2.S in healthy adults. TCRbeta repertoire sequencing was used to assess the specificity and breadth of SARS-CoV-2-reactive T cell receptors after Ad26.COV2.S vaccination. Throughout the experiments and outcome assessment, investigators stayed blinded to trial group allocation. Ad26.COV2.S was given intramuscularly at 5x10^10 or 1x10^11 viral particles, as a single shot or as two shots 56 days apart. Participants in the trial were split at random into five groups of five each, receiving low-dose or high-dose Ad26.COV2.S once or twice, or else placebo on both occasions. A total of roughly 32 samples were included in the TCR-sequenced set, comprising around 19 Ad26.COV2.S vaccine recipients, 5 placebo recipients and 8 SARS-CoV-2 convalescent individuals. Paper-wide results and their limitations: The study was not powered for comparison of responses between vaccine doses or regimens. Higher spike-specific TCR breadth was observed in Ad26.COV2.S recipients than in placebo recipients (P = 0.0014). Comparable non-spike TCR breadth was observed between vaccine and placebo recipients, consistent with only spike being contained in the vaccine. Substantial breadth of spike-specific CD8+ and CD4+ T cell responses was reported after vaccination. The authors noted that total T cell responses may have been underestimated by the TCR breadth and depth analyses.

Taken from the germline V gene, the CDR1 and CDR2 loops are WSHSY and SAAADI. There are 13 amino acids in the CDR3, from cysteine to phenylalanine inclusive. Of all the DNA, just the CDR3 is kept, 39 bases in frame from base 1. Trimmed from V: 4 bases; trimmed from J: 8 bases; junction bases lacking a gene match: 4. The immunoSEQ Assay was the method used to sequence TCRbeta CDR3 regions. After extraction, genomic DNA underwent amplification by bias-controlled multiplex PCR, followed by high-throughput sequencing. The original pipeline was this. To quantify the absolute abundance of each unique TCRbeta CDR3 region, sequences were collapsed and filtered. Usable DNA was measured by amplifying reference genes present in all nucleated cells, and TCRbeta template counts were normalized to that usable DNA to estimate T cell fraction. Repertoire TCRs were annotated as SARS-CoV-2-specific when V gene, CDR3 amino acid sequence and J gene were exactly matched to a known reactive TCR set. The reference SARS-CoV-2 TCR set was derived from MIRA and filtered for enrichment in COVID-19-positive ImmuneCODE repertoires, a step that removed public or cross-reactive TCRs. Based on the MIRA antigens, annotated TCRs were further analysed at the level of specific ORF or position within ORF. Breadth was defined as annotated unique rearrangements over total unique productive rearrangements; depth was the summed frequency of those rearrangements. Group comparisons of TCR breadth used two-sided Wilcoxon rank-sum tests. This immuneACCESS table, as held by TCRdb, lists in-frame sequences with V and J called but not all clones. Of the missing ones, under half trace to an unresolved V gene in checked studies; the others have no known cause. V and J calls and clone size are copied from that table; D and trimming were computed from the DNA. This sample lists fewer than 400,000 clones; around 85% were detected once. The ten largest clones add up to 3.5% of the sample.

Remarks on this clone: The specificity of this receptor is unknown. The record has no base qualities; no much larger clone is one base away.

The sample's treatment or condition label, in plain terms: approximately 18 received Ad26.COV2.S at low or high dose, single or two shots; about 5 received placebo; per-sample allocation not given. Repertoires of vaccine and placebo recipients were sequenced from samples taken on day 63 after the first injection. In Cohort 1b, about two dozen adults aged 18-55 years were enrolled at a single site in Boston, USA, between 29 July and 7 August 2020. Ad26.COV2.S was a replication-incompetent adenovirus type 26 vector expressing a prefusion-stabilized SARS-CoV-2 spike protein from the original Wuhan strain.

The input for sequencing was peripheral blood, taken in a trial of Ad26.COV2.S vaccine versus placebo. The chain was built from TRBV10-2 and TRBJ2-1; TRBD2 fits 8 bases in the junction. This TCR derives from a person between 18 and 65 years old who received the Ad26.COV2.S COVID-19 vaccine or a placebo. The DNA is TGCGCCAGCAGTGGCGGGGGGAGGGATGAGCAGTTCTTC. Its amino acids are CASSGGGRDEQFF.